Given below is one TCR beta chain in context. No antigen is known for it. TCRdb keeps only in-frame clones here, not all; method: immunoSEQ multiplex PCR. Of roughly 150,000 clones in the sample, about 93% are singletons; the top ten hold more than 1.5%. The data originate from a study of CD4+ T cells in melanoma. General study points: A reported correlation linked neoantigen-specific CD4+ T cells to CD8+, macrophage and B cell function. In melanoma, neoantigen-specific CD4+ T cells reportedly differed in differentiation state.

The germline gives CDR1 SQVTM, CDR2 ANQGSEA. V shed 7 bases, J shed 7 bases, and the junction held 14 bases outside the gene matches. The CDR3 is 14 amino acids. The clonotype was recovered from a human donor with melanoma. The V call is TRBV29-1, the J call TRBJ1-2, with 8 nucleotides matching TRBD1. The CDR3 nucleotides read TGCAGCGCCGGGACAGGCCTTTTACCCCTTGGCTACACCTTC. Protein product: CSAGTGLLPLGYTF. The whole variable domain, remainder taken from reference TRBV29-1 and TRBJ1-2, is SAVISQKPSRDICQRGTSLTIQCQVDSQVTMMFWYRQQPGQSLTLIATANQGSEATYESGFVIDKFPISRPNLTFSTLTVSNMSPEDSSIYLCSAGTGLLPLGYTFGSGTRLTVV.